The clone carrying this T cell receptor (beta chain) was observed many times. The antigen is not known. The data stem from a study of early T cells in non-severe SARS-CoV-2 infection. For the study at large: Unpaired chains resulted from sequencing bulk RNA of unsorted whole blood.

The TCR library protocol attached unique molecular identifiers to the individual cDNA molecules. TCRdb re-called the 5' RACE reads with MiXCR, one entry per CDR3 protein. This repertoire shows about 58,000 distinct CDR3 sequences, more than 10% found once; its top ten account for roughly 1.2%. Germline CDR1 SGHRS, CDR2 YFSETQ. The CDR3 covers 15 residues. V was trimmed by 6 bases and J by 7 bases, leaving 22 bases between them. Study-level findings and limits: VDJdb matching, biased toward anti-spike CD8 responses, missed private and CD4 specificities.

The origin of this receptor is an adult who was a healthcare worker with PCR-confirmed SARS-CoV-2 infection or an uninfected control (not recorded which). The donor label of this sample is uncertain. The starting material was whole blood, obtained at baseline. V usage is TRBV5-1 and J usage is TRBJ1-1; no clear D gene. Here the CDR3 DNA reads TGCGCCAGCAAGAAACGGGCCTCCGGATTAGATGAAGCTTTCTTT. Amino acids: CASKKRASGLDEAFF.